The clone carrying this T cell receptor beta chain was counted at least ten times. What it recognizes is unknown. The data were obtained in a study of CD8 T cells in ankylosing spondylitis. Findings and limits, study-wide: The authors found the disease-linked clones to be CD8+ and relatively rare in peripheral blood. Certain motif variants had earlier been reported in reactive arthritis synovial fluid and blood. Significant enrichment of disease-linked clones was reportedly seen in matched ankylosing spondylitis synovial fluid.

Trimming removed 3 bases at V and 5 bases at J, with 11 bases between. The germline gives CDR1 MDHEN, CDR2 SYDVKM. The CDR3 totals 14 residues. Construction of TCR beta libraries was performed using quantitative 5'-RACE with molecular barcodes. One entry per CDR3 protein, called by TCRdb with MiXCR from the 5' RACE reads. The sample has under 300,000 distinct CDR3 sequences; about 20% are singletons. V usage is TRBV28 and J usage is TRBJ2-1, with D hard to call. Sequenced input: blood, either unsorted or a sorted T cell fraction (not recorded which). The sequence was collected from a male donor with ankylosing spondylitis or in good health (not recorded which). CDR3 DNA sequence: TGTGCCAGCAGTTTTGCTGACTCTCACAATGAGCAGTTCTTC. The encoded protein is CASSFADSHNEQFF.